What follows are 20 T cell receptor beta chains derived from one specimen sequenced in a study of Ad26.COV2.S vaccination and SARS-CoV-2 variants. Specified treatment: about 20 received Ad26.COV2.S at low or high dose, single or two shots; several received placebo; per-sample allocation not given. Samples were taken on day 63 after the first vaccine or placebo injection. This table comes from immunoSEQ multiplex PCR, and its TCRdb copy is limited to in-frame clones, with some not included. The data contain fewer than 400,000 clones, around 89% of them singletons. This material consisted of peripheral blood, taken in a trial of Ad26.COV2.S vaccine versus placebo. Receptors originate from a person aged 18-65 years who received the Ad26.COV2.S COVID-19 vaccine or a placebo.

The chain joins TRBV9 to TRBJ2-1; no firm D call. In germline, CDR1 is SGDLS, CDR2 YYNGEE. V lost 4 bases to trimming and J lost 7 bases, with 18 bases between them. The CDR3 extends over 15 amino acids. CDR3 DNA sequence: TGTGCCAGCAGCCTCCGGGCCCTCGCATATAATGAGCAGTTCTTC. Translated, it gives CASSLRALAYNEQFF.

The CDR3 protein is CASSFGTAKGNSPLHF. The DNA of the CDR3 is TGTGCCAGCAGCTTCGGGACTGCCAAGGGTAATTCACCCCTCCACTTT. The V call is TRBV7-2, the J call TRBJ1-6, with a weak D call TRBD1 (5 bases). This CDR3 spans 16 amino acids. V was clipped by 3 bases and J by 6 bases, with 15 bases between them. Germline values: CDR1 SGHTA, CDR2 FQGNSA.

This clone was observed a single time. The chain recombines TRBV27 with TRBJ2-3, with 8 positions matching TRBD2. CDR1 and CDR2 (germline): MNHEY, SMNVEV (reference sequence). There are 15 residues in the CDR3. Losses at the gene ends were 7 bases for V and 4 bases for J; bases not matched to a gene: 10. CDR3 in DNA: TGTGCCAGCACCCAACGGGGGGGCATCGCAGATACGCAGTATTTT. This translates into CASTQRGGIADTQYF.

This sequence joins TRBV7-8 and TRBJ2-7; tentatively, D is TRBD2 (6 bases). The CDR3 loop spans 14 amino acids. V was clipped by 3 bases and J by 5 bases, with 14 bases between them. CDR1 and CDR2 (germline): SGHVS, FQNEAQ. CDR3: CASSFGGSKDEQYF. Here the CDR3 DNA reads TGTGCCAGCAGCTTCGGGGGTTCGAAAGACGAGCAGTACTTC.

The V and J genes are TRBV4-1 and TRBJ2-3, with 14 bases fitting TRBD2. Per germline, CDR1 MGHRA and CDR2 YSYEKL. V shed 1 base, J shed 5 bases, and the junction held 5 bases outside the gene matches. The CDR3 is made up of 17 amino acids. The CDR3 region is CASSQGGTSGGLDTQYF. CDR3 in DNA: TGCGCCAGCAGCCAAGGGGGGACTAGCGGGGGCCTAGATACGCAGTATTTT.

V is TRBV7-3 and J is TRBJ2-2; the D gene is possibly TRBD2 (6 bases). CDR1 is SGHTA and CDR2 is FQGTGA in the germline V gene. V was trimmed by 5 bases and J by 5 bases, leaving 21 bases between them. This CDR3 comprises 17 residues. This chain's CDR3 is CASSLGLAWSGTGELFF. The CDR3 DNA is TGTGCCAGCAGCCTCGGCCTAGCGTGGAGCGGGACCGGGGAGCTGTTTTTT.

The gene calls are TRBV5-4 and TRBJ2-7; 9 bases match TRBD1. This CDR3 is built from 12 residues. The germline V gene encodes CDR1 SGHNT and CDR2 YYREEE (reference sequence). The J segment lost 6 bases and the V segment lost 4 bases, leaving 2 bases of the junction unmatched. CDR3 in amino acids: CASSRTGVEQYF. The CDR3 region has the DNA TGTGCCAGCAGCAGGACAGGGGTCGAGCAGTACTTC.

The V gene is TRBV7-8, the J gene TRBJ2-1; 11 nucleotides match TRBD2. The junction had 7 bases not matched to a gene; V was cut back by 1 base and J by 5 bases. Per the germline V gene, CDR1 is SGHVS and CDR2 is FQNEAQ. The CDR3 length is 17 residues. The CDR3 protein is CASSLVPGTSGHNEQFF. The CDR3 region has the DNA TGTGCCAGCAGCTTAGTCCCGGGGACTAGCGGACACAATGAGCAGTTCTTC.

This sequence joins TRBV9 and TRBJ2-1, with 8 bases lining up with TRBD2. This CDR3 spans 15 amino acids. CDR1 SGDLS and CDR2 YYNGEE come from the germline V gene. The V segment lost 3 bases and the J segment 8 bases; nucleotides outside the gene matches: 10. CDR3 nucleotide sequence: TGTGCCAGCAGCGCCCACGGGAGGGCCGTCGATGAGCAGTTCTTC. This sequence encodes CASSAHGRAVDEQFF.

This clone was picked up a small number of times. The V gene is TRBV6-6, the J gene TRBJ1-2; 7 nucleotides align to TRBD1. The CDR3 is 15 residues long. With V trimmed by 5 bases and J by 1 base, 7 bases remained unmatched. In germline, CDR1 is MNHNY, CDR2 SVGAGI (reference sequence). CDR3 sequence (DNA): TGTGCCAGCAGTGCCCGGGACAGCTTTAACTATGGCTACACCTTC. Protein product: CASSARDSFNYGYTF.

The chain links TRBV2 to TRBJ1-1; D uncertain. The CDR3 extends over 13 amino acids. V was clipped by 7 bases and J by 1 base, with 10 bases between them. Germline V gene sequence: CDR1 SNHLY, CDR2 FYNNEI. The CDR3 coding sequence is TGTGCCAGCACCACCTTTCAGAACACTGAAGCTTTCTTT. Residues: CASTTFQNTEAFF.

The CDR3: CASSLDGSSYEQYF. For the CDR3, the DNA is TGCGCCAGCAGCTTGGACGGGTCCTCCTACGAGCAGTACTTC. The gene calls are TRBV5-1 and TRBJ2-7; D unclear. V lost 0 bases and J lost 0, with 7 bases in between. In germline, CDR1 is SGHRS, CDR2 YFSETQ. The CDR3 has 14 amino acids.

The V gene is TRBV5-4, the J gene TRBJ2-2, with D perhaps matching TRBD1 or TRBD2 (6 bases each). CDR3 length: 13 residues. V dropped 2 bases and J dropped 6 bases, with 8 bases sitting between them. In germline, CDR1 is SGHNT, CDR2 YYREEE (reference sequence). DNA for the CDR3: TGTGCCAGCAGCTTCCGGGGGCCCGGGGAGCTGTTTTTT. Translated, it gives CASSFRGPGELFF.

This clone was detected only once. The chain carries TRBV10-1 and TRBJ2-1, with D possibly being TRBD2 (5 bases). V was shortened by 5 bases and J by 3 bases, with 17 bases between the two germline ends. The CDR3 totals 16 residues. Germline V gene data show CDR1 as WNHNN and CDR2 as SYGVQD (reference sequence). DNA of the CDR3: TGCGCCAGCAGTAGACGAGGGCTAGGCGACTACAATGAGCAGTTCTTC. Protein product: CASSRRGLGDYNEQFF.

The V gene is TRBV13, the J gene TRBJ2-3; D may be TRBD2 (5 bases). Between the trimmed V and J ends, which lost 0 bases and 4 bases, there was a span of 14 bases. This CDR3 is built from 16 residues. CDR1 is PRHDT and CDR2 is FYEKMQ in the germline V gene (reference sequence). CDR3 nucleotides: TGTGCCAGCAGCTTAGGGCCAGCGGAGATCGCAGATACGCAGTATTTT. Protein sequence: CASSLGPAEIADTQYF.

V and J are TRBV10-3 and TRBJ2-1; D might be TRBD2 (7 bases). V gave up 2 bases and J gave up 5 bases, with 22 bases separating them. CDR1 and CDR2 (germline): ENHRY, SYGVKD. The CDR3 sequence is 18 residues long. Here the CDR3 DNA reads TGTGCCATCAGTGAGACCGCCCCCGGGGGGCGCCGGGACAATGAGCAGTTCTTC. Translated: CAISETAPGGRRDNEQFF.

The sample holds one count of this clone. The chain employs TRBV5-5 and TRBJ2-2; TRBD2 aligns across 13 bases. The CDR3 extends over 20 amino acids. With 5 bases clipped from V and 0 bases from J, the junction kept 13 bases outside the gene matches. CDR1 is SGHKS, CDR2 YYEKEE, per germline (reference sequence). For the CDR3, the DNA is TGTGCCAGCAGGTCACCGGGACTAGCGGGAACTGTTCCGAACACCGGGGAGCTGTTTTTT. Its translation is CASRSPGLAGTVPNTGELFF.

This chain links TRBV5-6 with TRBJ2-2, with 9 bases matching TRBD1. This CDR3 is built from 16 residues. J lost 6 bases, V lost 3 bases, and 9 bases had no gene match. Germline CDR1 reads SGHDT; CDR2 reads YYEEEE. CDR3 amino acids: CASSSIWDREAGELFF. The CDR3 coding sequence is TGTGCCAGCAGCTCCATTTGGGACAGGGAGGCCGGGGAGCTGTTTTTT.

This chain links TRBV6-5 with TRBJ1-6, with 7 bases aligning to TRBD1. Germline values: CDR1 MNHEY, CDR2 SVGAGI. The junction had 4 bases not matched to a gene; V was cut back by 2 bases and J by 6 bases. CDR3 size: 15 residues. CDR3 amino acids: CASSYRQGGNSPLHF. The CDR3 DNA follows: TGTGCCAGCAGTTACCGACAGGGTGGTAATTCACCCCTCCACTTT.

This clone has just one count. This chain connects TRBV5-5 to TRBJ2-7; D uncertain. Trimming stripped 0 bases from V and 7 bases from J, with 14 bases between. Germline V gives CDR1 SGHKS, CDR2 YYEKEE (reference sequence). The CDR3 is made up of 14 amino acids. CDR3 DNA: TGTGCCAGCAGCTTGGTTGGGGTTTCAGAAGAGCAGTACTTC. Protein sequence: CASSLVGVSEEQYF.